This T cell receptor (beta chain) was sequenced in a study of T cells expressing NK-cell markers. As for the study in general: Each TCR beta repertoire originated in sorted T cells that were CD3+CD56+NKG2C+, CD3+CD56+NKG2C- or CD3+CD56-NKG2C+. The eight sequenced donors comprised seven who were HCMV-seropositive and one who was seronegative.

UMI-tagged 5'RACE template switching yielded the TCR beta cDNA. After re-calling the 5' RACE reads, TCRdb lists one entry per CDR3 protein, DNA absent. This sample's clone table lists about 430,000 distinct CDR3 sequences. The CDR3 runs to 14 residues. The specimen was blood T cells: a sorted CD56 or NKG2C T cell subset, CD4+ or CD8+ T cells, or bulk PBMC T cells (not recorded which). The clonotype originates from a woman aged 45-59 years in good health. This chain uses TRBV12-3 or TRBV12-4 with TRBJ2-4; TCRdb gives TRBD1 as the D gene, but with no DNA this cannot be confirmed. CDR3 sequence reads: CASSLAVLGRIQYF.